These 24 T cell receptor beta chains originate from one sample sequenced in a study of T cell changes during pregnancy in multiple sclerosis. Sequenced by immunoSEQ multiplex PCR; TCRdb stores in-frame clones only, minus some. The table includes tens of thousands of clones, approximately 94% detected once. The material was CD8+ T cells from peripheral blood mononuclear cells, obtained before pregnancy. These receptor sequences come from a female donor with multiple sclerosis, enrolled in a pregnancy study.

The CDR3 nucleotides are TGTGCCACCCTGGGACAGGGCTACGAGCAGTACTTC. This translates into CATLGQGYEQYF. The genes are TRBV2 and TRBJ2-7; 9 bases align to TRBD1. Per the germline V gene, CDR1 is SNHLY and CDR2 is FYNNEI. The CDR3 extends over 12 amino acids. J gave up 3 bases and V 10 bases, and 4 bases lay outside the gene matches. Filled out from reference TRBV2 and TRBJ2-7, the complete variable domain reads EPEVTQTPSHQVTQMGQEVILRCVPISNHLYFYWYRQILGQKVEFLVSFYNNEISEKSEIFDDQFSVERPDGSNFTLKIRSTKLEDSAMYFCATLGQGYEQYFGPGTRLTVT.

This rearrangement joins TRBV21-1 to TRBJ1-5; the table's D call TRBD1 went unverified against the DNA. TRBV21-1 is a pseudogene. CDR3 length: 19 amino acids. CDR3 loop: CASSKEGTGPLERNQPQHF. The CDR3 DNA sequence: TGTGCCAGCAGCAAAGAAGGAACAGGGCCCCTTGAACGGAATCAGCCCCAGCATTTT.

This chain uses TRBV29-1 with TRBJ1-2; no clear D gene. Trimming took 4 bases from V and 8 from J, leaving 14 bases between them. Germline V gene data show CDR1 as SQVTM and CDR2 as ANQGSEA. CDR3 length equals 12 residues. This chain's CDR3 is CSVVYSSGGYTF. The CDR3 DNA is TGCAGCGTTGTTTACAGCTCGGGAGGCTACACCTTC.

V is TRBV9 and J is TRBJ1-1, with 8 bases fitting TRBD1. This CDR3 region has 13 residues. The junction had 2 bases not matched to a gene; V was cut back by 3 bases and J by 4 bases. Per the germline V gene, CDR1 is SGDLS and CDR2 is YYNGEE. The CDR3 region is CASSATGVTEAFF. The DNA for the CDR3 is TGTGCCAGCAGCGCGACAGGGGTCACTGAAGCTTTCTTT.

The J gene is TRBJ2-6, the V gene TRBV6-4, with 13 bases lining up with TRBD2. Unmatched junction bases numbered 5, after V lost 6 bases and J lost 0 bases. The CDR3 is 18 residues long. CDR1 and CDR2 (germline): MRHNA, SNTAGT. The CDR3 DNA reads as TGTGCCAGCAGCCCCCGGACTAGCGGGAGCTCTGGGGCCAACGTCCTGACTTTC. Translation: CASSPRTSGSSGANVLTF.

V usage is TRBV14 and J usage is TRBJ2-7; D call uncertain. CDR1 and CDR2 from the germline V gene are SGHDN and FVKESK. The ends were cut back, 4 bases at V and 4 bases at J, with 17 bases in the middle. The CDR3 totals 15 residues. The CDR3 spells CASSPSPKIRYEQYF. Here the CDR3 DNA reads TGTGCCAGCAGCCCGAGTCCCAAAATTCGGTACGAGCAGTACTTC.

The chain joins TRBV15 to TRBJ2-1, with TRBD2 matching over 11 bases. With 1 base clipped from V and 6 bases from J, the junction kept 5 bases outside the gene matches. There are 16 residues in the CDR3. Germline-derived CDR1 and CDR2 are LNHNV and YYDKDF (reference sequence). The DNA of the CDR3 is TGTGCCACCAGCAGAGGGGCTAGCGGGAGGACCAATGAGCAGTTCTTC. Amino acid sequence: CATSRGASGRTNEQFF.

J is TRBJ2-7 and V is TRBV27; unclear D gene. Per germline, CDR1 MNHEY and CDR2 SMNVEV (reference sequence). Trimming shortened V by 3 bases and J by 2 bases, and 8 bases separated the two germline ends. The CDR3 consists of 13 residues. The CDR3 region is CASSFSTAYEQYF. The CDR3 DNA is TGTGCCAGCAGTTTTAGCACTGCCTACGAGCAGTACTTC.

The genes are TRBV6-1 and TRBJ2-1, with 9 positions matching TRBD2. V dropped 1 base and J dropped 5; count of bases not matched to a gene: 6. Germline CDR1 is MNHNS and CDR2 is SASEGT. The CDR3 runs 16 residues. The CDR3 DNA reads TGTGCCAGCAGTGAAGAGGGCGGGAGGGGCGACAATGAGCAGTTCTTC. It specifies CASSEEGGRGDNEQFF.

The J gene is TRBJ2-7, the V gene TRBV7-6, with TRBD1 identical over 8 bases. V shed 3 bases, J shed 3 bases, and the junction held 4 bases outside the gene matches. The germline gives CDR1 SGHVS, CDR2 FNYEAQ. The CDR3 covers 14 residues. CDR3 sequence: CASSFSDRGYEQYF. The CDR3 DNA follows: TGTGCCAGCAGCTTTTCCGACAGGGGCTACGAGCAGTACTTC.

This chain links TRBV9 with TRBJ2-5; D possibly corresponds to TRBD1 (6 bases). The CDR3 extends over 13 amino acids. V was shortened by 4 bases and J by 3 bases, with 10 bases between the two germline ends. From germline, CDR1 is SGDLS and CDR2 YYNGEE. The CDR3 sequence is CASSSGQKETQYF. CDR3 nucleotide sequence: TGTGCCAGCAGCTCCGGACAGAAAGAGACCCAGTACTTC. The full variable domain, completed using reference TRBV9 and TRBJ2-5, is DSGVTQTPKHLITATGQRVTLRCSPRSGDLSVYWYQQSLDQGLQFLIQYYNGEERAKGNILERFSAQQFPDLHSELNLSSLELGDSALYFCASSSGQKETQYFGPGTRLLVL.

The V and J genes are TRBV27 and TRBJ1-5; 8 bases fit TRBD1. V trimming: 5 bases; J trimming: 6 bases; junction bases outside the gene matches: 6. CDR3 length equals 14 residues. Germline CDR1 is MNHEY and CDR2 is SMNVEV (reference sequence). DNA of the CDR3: TGTGCCAGCAGTGTGAACAGGGGGGTTCAGCCCCAGCATTTT. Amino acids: CASSVNRGVQPQHF.

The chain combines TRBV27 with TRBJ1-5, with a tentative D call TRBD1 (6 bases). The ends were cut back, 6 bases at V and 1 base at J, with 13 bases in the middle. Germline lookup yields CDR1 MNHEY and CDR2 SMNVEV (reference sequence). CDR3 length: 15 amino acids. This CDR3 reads CASSRRGGSNQPQHF. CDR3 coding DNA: TGTGCCAGCAGCCGGCGGGGGGGCAGCAATCAGCCCCAGCATTTT.

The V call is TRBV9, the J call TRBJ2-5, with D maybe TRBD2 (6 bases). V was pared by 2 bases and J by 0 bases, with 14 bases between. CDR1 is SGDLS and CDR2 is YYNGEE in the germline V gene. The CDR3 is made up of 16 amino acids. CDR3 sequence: CASSVSGTLYQETQYF. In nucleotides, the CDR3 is TGTGCCAGCAGCGTCTCCGGGACTTTGTACCAAGAGACCCAGTACTTC.

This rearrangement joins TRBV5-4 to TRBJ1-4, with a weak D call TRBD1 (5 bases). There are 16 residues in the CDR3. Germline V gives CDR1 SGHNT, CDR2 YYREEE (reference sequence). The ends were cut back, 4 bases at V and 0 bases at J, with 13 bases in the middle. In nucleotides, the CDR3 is TGTGCCAGCAGCATCAGGTCGGGGGCAACTAATGAAAAACTGTTTTTT. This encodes CASSIRSGATNEKLFF.

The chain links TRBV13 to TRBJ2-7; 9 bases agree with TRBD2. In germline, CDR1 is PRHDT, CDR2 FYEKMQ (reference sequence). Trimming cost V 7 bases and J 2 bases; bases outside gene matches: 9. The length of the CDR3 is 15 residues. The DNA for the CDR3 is TGTGCCAGCAAATTTAGCGGGAGTGCCCCCTACGAGCAGTACTTC. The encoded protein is CASKFSGSAPYEQYF.

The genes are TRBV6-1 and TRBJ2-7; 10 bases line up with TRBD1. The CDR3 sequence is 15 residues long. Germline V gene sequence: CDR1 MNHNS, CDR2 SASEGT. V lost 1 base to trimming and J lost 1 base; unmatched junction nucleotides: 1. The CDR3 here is CASSEGTGGSYEQYF. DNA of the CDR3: TGTGCCAGCAGTGAAGGGACAGGGGGTTCCTACGAGCAGTACTTC.

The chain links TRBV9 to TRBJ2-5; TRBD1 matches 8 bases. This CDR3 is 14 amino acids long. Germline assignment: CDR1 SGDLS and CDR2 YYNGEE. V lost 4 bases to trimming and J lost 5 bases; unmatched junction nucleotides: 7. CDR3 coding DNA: TGTGCCAGCAGCCTCCGGACAGGGAAGGAGACCCAGTACTTC. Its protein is CASSLRTGKETQYF.

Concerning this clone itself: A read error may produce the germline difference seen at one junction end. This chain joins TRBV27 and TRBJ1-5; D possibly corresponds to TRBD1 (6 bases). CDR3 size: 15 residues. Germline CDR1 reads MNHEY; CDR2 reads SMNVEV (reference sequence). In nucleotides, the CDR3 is TGTGCCAGCAGCTTATTCAGGGGTCTCAATCAGCCCCAGCATTTT. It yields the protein CASSLFRGLNQPQHF.

The CDR3 loop is CASALGTGGNEKLFF. CDR3 sequence (DNA): TGTGCCAGCGCCCTTGGGACAGGGGGAAATGAAAAACTGTTTTTT. The chain joins TRBV6-1 to TRBJ1-4; 11 bases agree with TRBD1. This CDR3 contains 15 residues. Germline V gives CDR1 MNHNS, CDR2 SASEGT. V shed 8 bases, J shed 5 bases, and the junction held 7 bases outside the gene matches.

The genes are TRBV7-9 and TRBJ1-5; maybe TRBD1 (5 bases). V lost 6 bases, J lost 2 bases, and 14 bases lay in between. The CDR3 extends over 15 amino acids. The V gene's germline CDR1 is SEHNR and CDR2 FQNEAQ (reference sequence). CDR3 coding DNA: TGTGCCAGCAGTCCAGGGTTAAACGGCAATCAGCCCCAGCATTTT. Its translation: CASSPGLNGNQPQHF.

The DNA of the CDR3 is TGTGCCAGCAGCCCAATGGGGGACAGGGGAATCGAGCAGTACTTC. Its translation is CASSPMGDRGIEQYF. The chain has TRBV9 and TRBJ2-7, with TRBD1 matching over 10 bases. V shed 4 bases, J shed 6 bases, and the junction held 10 bases outside the gene matches. The germline CDR1 and CDR2 sequences are SGDLS and YYNGEE. The CDR3 length is 15 residues.

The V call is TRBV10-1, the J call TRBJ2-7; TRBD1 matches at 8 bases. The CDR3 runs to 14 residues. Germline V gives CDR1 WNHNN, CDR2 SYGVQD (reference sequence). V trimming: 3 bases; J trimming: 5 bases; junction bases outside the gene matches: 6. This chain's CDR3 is CASSDGQGANEQYF. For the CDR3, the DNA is TGCGCCAGCAGTGATGGGCAGGGGGCAAACGAGCAGTACTTC.

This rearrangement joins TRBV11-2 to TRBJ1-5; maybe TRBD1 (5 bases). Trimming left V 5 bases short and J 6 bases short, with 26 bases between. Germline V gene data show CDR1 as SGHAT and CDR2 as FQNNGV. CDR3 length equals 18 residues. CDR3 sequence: CASSVRSQAGLIFQPQHF. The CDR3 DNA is TGTGCCAGCAGCGTTAGATCTCAGGCAGGGTTAATTTTTCAGCCCCAGCATTTT. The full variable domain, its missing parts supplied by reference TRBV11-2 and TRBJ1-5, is EAGVAQSPRYKIIEKRQSVAFWCNPISGHATLYWYQQILGQGPKLLIQFQNNGVVDDSQLPKDRFSAERLKGVDSTLKIQPAKLEDSAVYLCASSVRSQAGLIFQPQHFGDGTRLSIL.